Sequencing of this TCR beta chain was carried out in a study of blood T cell repertoires in COVID-19. Study information: Donors in the United States, Italy and Spain gave samples during acute or convalescent COVID-19.

Generated by immunoSEQ multiplex PCR, the TCRdb table keeps only in-frame clones and is missing some. This table has 430,000 or so clones, over 75% appearing once. CDR1 and CDR2 from the germline V gene are MGHRA and YSYEKL. The V gene lost 1 base and the J gene lost 0 bases, with 13 bases spanning the gap. The CDR3 consists of 17 residues. Participant age was roughly 18 to 89 years, and participants resided in 20 to 30 US areas. Within 2 weeks before study entry, exposed participants met a COVID-19 case. This rearrangement joins TRBV4-1 to TRBJ1-3; D is undetermined. This receptor was identified in a young woman who had been exposed to COVID-19. The sequencing sample was made of PBMCs or T cells enriched from blood (not recorded which). The CDR3 here is CASSQVRAEASGNTIYF. The CDR3 bases are TGCGCCAGCAGCCAAGTTAGAGCCGAGGCCTCTGGAAACACCATATATTTT.